The 27 T cell receptor beta chains in this list originate from one sample, sequenced in a study of response to subunit inactivated influenza vaccine. TCRdb reanalysed the RT-PCR reads using MiXCR and keeps one entry per CDR3 protein. In the table there are about 780,000 distinct CDR3 sequences, around 18% of which are singletons. The sample consisted of PBMCs from blood, taken about 5 days after vaccination. The source is a man between 50 and 59 years old who received an inactivated influenza vaccine.

This clonotype was recorded once. The V and J genes are TRBV27 and TRBJ2-7; 12 bases line up with TRBD2. V shed 6 bases and J 0 bases; nucleotides not matched to a gene: 3. The CDR3 is 15 residues long. Germline-derived CDR1 and CDR2 are MNHEY and SMNVEV (reference sequence). CDR3 DNA sequence: TGTGCCAGCAGAAGGACTAGCGGGGTCTCCTACGAGCAGTACTTC. Its protein product is CASRRTSGVSYEQYF.

This clonotype was observed a few times. This chain uses TRBV5-1 with TRBJ2-3; 7 bases are a match to TRBD2. CDR3 length: 15 residues. The V gene end was trimmed by 3 bases and the J gene end by 2 bases; junction bases not matched to a gene: 6. CDR1 is SGHRS, CDR2 YFSETQ, per germline. CDR3 in DNA: TGCGCCAGCAGCTCCGGGACTACTCTCACAGATACGCAGTATTTT. Protein: CASSSGTTLTDTQYF.

This clonotype was found many times. This chain joins TRBV9 and TRBJ1-1, with 7 bases lining up with TRBD1. Germline CDR1 SGDLS, CDR2 YYNGEE. This CDR3 has 15 amino acids. V dropped 4 bases and J dropped 6; count of bases not matched to a gene: 12. CDR3 residues: CASSTSGTVQSEAFF. The CDR3 DNA sequence: TGTGCCAGCAGCACCTCCGGGACAGTCCAGTCTGAAGCTTTCTTT.

The chain joins TRBV6-1 to TRBJ2-3; 7 bases align to TRBD1. The length of the CDR3 is 15 residues. The germline CDR1 and CDR2 sequences are MNHNS and SASEGT. The V segment lost 1 base and the J segment 2 bases; nucleotides outside the gene matches: 3. CDR3 in DNA: TGTGCCAGCAGTGAAGTGACAGGGTTCACAGATACGCAGTATTTT. It yields the protein CASSEVTGFTDTQYF.

This sequence joins TRBV7-9 and TRBJ1-6; TRBD1 matches 7 bases. Looked up from germline, CDR1 is SEHNR and CDR2 is FQNEAQ (reference sequence). The V and J ends lost 5 bases and 7 bases, in that order; junction bases with no gene match: 5. The CDR3 contains 14 residues. The CDR3 protein is CASSGQGGNSPLHF. DNA of the CDR3: TGTGCCAGCAGCGGGCAGGGGGGCAATTCACCCCTCCACTTT.

The chain recombines TRBV28 with TRBJ1-1, with 10 nucleotides matching TRBD1. CDR3 length: 17 residues. Germline trimming cut 3 bases from V and 4 bases from J; bases unmatched to any gene: 11. Germline CDR1 reads MDHEN; CDR2 reads SYDVKM. In nucleotides, the CDR3 is TGTGCCAGCAGTTTCCGGGGGACAGGGGTACGGCGCACTGAAGCTTTCTTT. Its translation: CASSFRGTGVRRTEAFF.

V usage is TRBV6-1 and J usage is TRBJ2-7; D ambiguous. Germline CDR1 MNHNS, CDR2 SASEGT. CDR3 length equals 12 residues. V lost 8 bases and J 2 bases, leaving 10 bases between the germline ends. CDR3 residues: CASSHVAYEQYF. The CDR3, as DNA: TGTGCCAGCTCTCACGTAGCCTACGAGCAGTACTTC.

This clonotype was detected only a few times. The chain combines TRBV10-3 with TRBJ2-5; 7 positions agree with TRBD1. The CDR3 loop spans 14 amino acids. V dropped 0 bases and J dropped 5; count of bases not matched to a gene: 3. Germline V lookup: CDR1 ENHRY, CDR2 SYGVKD. In DNA form, the CDR3 reads TGTGCCATCAGTGAGTCAGGGACAGCGGAGACCCAGTACTTC. It translates to CAISESGTAETQYF.

About this clonotype: This may be a read error: a much more frequent sequence differs by one nucleotide. The V call is TRBV9, the J call TRBJ2-1; 9 bases align to TRBD2. The trim removed 0 bases at V and 4 bases at J, leaving 2 bases unmatched. The CDR3 spans 15 residues. Germline CDR1 SGDLS, CDR2 YYNGEE. CDR3 loop: CASSVETSGYNEQFF. The CDR3 nucleotides are TGTGCCAGCAGCGTAGAGACTAGCGGTTACAATGAGCAGTTCTTC.

This clonotype was picked up many times. V gene TRBV12-3 or TRBV12-4 combines with J gene TRBJ1-6; TRBD1 matches 9 bases. CDR3 length equals 14 residues. V gave up 5 bases and J gave up 8 bases; unmatched junction bases: 4. The CDR3 reads CASSLGQGYSPLHF. In nucleotides, the CDR3 is TGTGCCAGCAGTCTAGGACAGGGGTATTCACCCCTCCACTTT.

This clonotype was found many times. The V call is TRBV7-3, the J call TRBJ2-1, with D possibly TRBD1 on 6 matching bases. The V end was cut by 4 bases, the J end by 0 bases, with 13 bases between. Germline values: CDR1 SGHTA, CDR2 FQGTGA. This CDR3 region has 16 residues. The CDR3 here is CASSSTGPSSYNEQFF. The CDR3 nucleotides are TGTGCCAGCAGCTCGACAGGTCCGAGCTCCTACAATGAGCAGTTCTTC.

The rearrangement joins TRBV28 to TRBJ2-7; 12 bases match TRBD1. The CDR3 covers 15 residues. The V gene end was trimmed by 6 bases and the J gene end by 7 bases; junction bases not matched to a gene: 10. In germline, CDR1 is MDHEN, CDR2 SYDVKM. The CDR3 DNA follows: TGTGCCAGCAGCCCACGGGGACAGGGGGCAAGGGAGCAGTACTTC. This translates into CASSPRGQGAREQYF.

Only a few counts were recorded for this clonotype. This chain links TRBV7-2 with TRBJ1-1; 7 nucleotides align to TRBD1. The CDR3 contains 15 residues. V was clipped by 5 bases and J by 0 bases; unmatched bases: 6. Germline CDR1 is SGHTA and CDR2 is FQGNSA. The CDR3 DNA follows: TGTGCCAGCAGCCAGCCGACAGGGTTGAACACTGAAGCTTTCTTT. Amino acids: CASSQPTGLNTEAFF.

This clonotype was observed at least ten times. CDR3 loop: CSASGAGGSSTDTQYF. The DNA of the CDR3 is TGCAGTGCTAGCGGAGCGGGAGGGTCTAGCACAGATACGCAGTATTTT. The chain uses TRBV20-1 and TRBJ2-3, with 10 bases that match TRBD2. Germline values: CDR1 DFQATT, CDR2 SNEGSKA (reference sequence). The V gene end was trimmed by 3 bases and the J gene end by 0 bases; junction bases not matched to a gene: 6. This CDR3 is 16 amino acids long.

This rearrangement joins TRBV14 to TRBJ2-7, with D maybe TRBD1 (5 bases). V was clipped by 1 base and J by 3 bases, with 10 bases between them. This CDR3 region has 14 residues. The germline V gene has CDR1 SGHDN and CDR2 FVKESK. The CDR3 sequence: CASSQGRQNYEQYF. CDR3 sequence (DNA): TGTGCCAGCAGCCAAGGACGACAGAACTACGAGCAGTACTTC.

This clonotype came up a few times. The chain couples TRBV4-3 to TRBJ2-7; D unclear. The length of the CDR3 is 15 residues. Trimming removed 4 bases at V and 2 bases at J, with 15 bases between. CDR1 is LGHNA, CDR2 YSLEER, per germline. In DNA form, the CDR3 reads TGCGCCAGCAGCCGCAGTGCTGCCCTCCCCTACGAGCAGTACTTC. Translating it yields CASSRSAALPYEQYF.

The chain is built from TRBV3-1 and TRBJ1-6; unclear D gene. The germline V gene encodes CDR1 LGHDT and CDR2 YNNKEL (reference sequence). The ends were cut back, 0 bases at V and 7 bases at J, with 10 bases in the middle. The CDR3 is made up of 15 amino acids. The CDR3, as DNA: TGTGCCAGCAGCCAAGAAACATGGAGGAATTCACCCCTCCACTTT. Amino acids: CASSQETWRNSPLHF.

The chain joins TRBV10-1 to TRBJ2-2, with TRBD1 identical over 7 bases. From germline, CDR1 is WNHNN and CDR2 SYGVQD (reference sequence). This CDR3 region has 14 residues. The V segment lost 6 bases and the J segment 6 bases; nucleotides outside the gene matches: 7. CDR3 coding DNA: TGCGCCAGCAGCCGGGACAGCGGCTCCGGGGAGCTGTTTTTT. Its protein is CASSRDSGSGELFF.

About this clonotype: One end of the junction is discordant with germline, which a read error may explain. The rearrangement uses TRBV20-1 and TRBJ1-4; D is uncertain. Germline assignment: CDR1 DFQATT and CDR2 SNEGSKA (reference sequence). The CDR3 has 11 residues. Written as DNA, the CDR3 is TGCAGTGCTAGAGATCTGCGCCGCGGCGCTTTT. This sequence encodes CSARDLRRGAF.

This clonotype occurred a few times. This chain joins TRBV2 and TRBJ2-3, with TRBD2 matching 10 bases. The length of the CDR3 is 15 residues. The germline V gene has CDR1 SNHLY and CDR2 FYNNEI. The V and J ends lost 6 bases and 2 bases, in that order; junction bases with no gene match: 5. The CDR3 bases are TGTGCCAGCAGACTAGCGGGGTGGGCCACAGATACGCAGTATTTT. It codes for CASRLAGWATDTQYF.

The table lists this clonotype with a few counts. The V call is TRBV9, the J call TRBJ2-1, with a possible D match to TRBD1 (6 bases). Germline V gene data show CDR1 as SGDLS and CDR2 as YYNGEE. The CDR3 loop spans 15 amino acids. V lost 4 bases, J lost 8 bases, and 19 bases lay in between. CDR3 sequence (DNA): TGTGCCAGCAGCCGCGCCCCCGGTTCAGGGGATGAGCAGTTCTTC. It translates to CASSRAPGSGDEQFF.

This clonotype was detected many times. The CDR3 here is CATGLAGGQETQYF. The CDR3 nucleotides read TGTGCCACCGGACTAGCGGGGGGCCAAGAGACCCAGTACTTC. This chain joins TRBV7-2 and TRBJ2-5; 14 bases match TRBD2. The CDR3 is 14 residues long. The J segment lost 1 base and the V segment lost 10 bases, leaving 2 bases of the junction unmatched. The germline CDR1 and CDR2 sequences are SGHTA and FQGNSA.

This clonotype was detected ten times or more. This chain links TRBV12-3 or TRBV12-4 with TRBJ2-5; no clear D. The CDR3 has 12 residues. Trimming left V 3 bases short and J 5 bases short, with 7 bases between. The CDR3 bases are TGTGCCAGCAGTTTCATCCGGGAGACCCAGTACTTC. Amino acid sequence: CASSFIRETQYF.

The chain carries TRBV6-1 and TRBJ1-5; possibly TRBD1 for D (5 bases). The V and J ends lost 7 bases and 2 bases respectively, with 9 bases between them. CDR1 is MNHNS and CDR2 is SASEGT in the germline V gene. The CDR3 has 13 residues. CDR3 coding DNA: TGTGCCAGCAAACGGGACGGCAATCAGCCCCAGCATTTT. Translation: CASKRDGNQPQHF.

J is TRBJ1-5 and V is TRBV6-2 or TRBV6-3; TRBD1 matches 9 bases. CDR1 MNHEY and CDR2 SVGEGT come from the germline V gene. Unmatched junction bases numbered 8, after V lost 7 bases and J lost 4 bases. The CDR3 is made up of 15 amino acids. CDR3: CASTPGQGGNQPQHF. CDR3 DNA: TGTGCCAGCACTCCGGGACAGGGAGGGAATCAGCCCCAGCATTTT.

This clonotype was observed a handful of times. The rearrangement uses TRBV11-2 and TRBJ1-3, with D possibly TRBD1 on 6 matching bases. CDR1 is SGHAT and CDR2 is FQNNGV in the germline V gene. This CDR3 comprises 18 residues. Trimming pared 4 bases from V and 0 bases from J, leaving 19 bases between. Here the CDR3 reads CASSSGTGTSDSGNTIYF. The CDR3 bases are TGTGCCAGCAGCTCAGGGACCGGGACATCCGACTCTGGAAACACCATATATTTT.

The gene calls are TRBV6-2 or TRBV6-3 and TRBJ1-1; D not certain. V was clipped by 6 bases and J by 11 bases, with 13 bases between them. Germline lookup yields CDR1 MNHEY and CDR2 SVGEGT. This CDR3 contains 11 residues. Written as DNA, the CDR3 is TGTGCCAGCAGCCAAGGCACCGGGGCTTTCTTT. Its protein product is CASSQGTGAFF.